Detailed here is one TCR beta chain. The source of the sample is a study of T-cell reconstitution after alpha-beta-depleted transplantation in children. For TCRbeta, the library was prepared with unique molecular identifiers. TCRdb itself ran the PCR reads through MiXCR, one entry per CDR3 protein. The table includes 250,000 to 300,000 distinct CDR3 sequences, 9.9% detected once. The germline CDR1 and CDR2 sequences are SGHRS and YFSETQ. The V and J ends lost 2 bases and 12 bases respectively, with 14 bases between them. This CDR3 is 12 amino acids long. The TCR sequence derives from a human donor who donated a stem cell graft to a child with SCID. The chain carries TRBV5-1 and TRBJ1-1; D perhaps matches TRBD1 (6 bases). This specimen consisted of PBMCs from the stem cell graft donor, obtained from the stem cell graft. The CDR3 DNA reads TGCGCCAGCAGCTTCCAAACAGGGAACCCTTTCTTT. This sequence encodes CASSFQTGNPFF.